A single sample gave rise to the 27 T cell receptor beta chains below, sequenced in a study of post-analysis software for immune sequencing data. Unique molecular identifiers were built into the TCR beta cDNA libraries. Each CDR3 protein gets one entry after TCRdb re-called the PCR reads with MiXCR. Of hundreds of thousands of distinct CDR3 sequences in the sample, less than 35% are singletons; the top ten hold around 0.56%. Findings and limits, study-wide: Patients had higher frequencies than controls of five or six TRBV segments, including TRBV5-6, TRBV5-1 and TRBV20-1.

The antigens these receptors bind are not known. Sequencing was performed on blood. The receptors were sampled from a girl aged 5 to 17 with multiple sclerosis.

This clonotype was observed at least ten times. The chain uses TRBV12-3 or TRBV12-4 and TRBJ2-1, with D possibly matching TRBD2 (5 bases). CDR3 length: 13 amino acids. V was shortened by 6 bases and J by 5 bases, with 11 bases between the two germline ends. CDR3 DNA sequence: TGTGCCAGCAGCTTTTCGGGAAACAATGAGCAGTTCTTC. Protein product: CASSFSGNNEQFF.

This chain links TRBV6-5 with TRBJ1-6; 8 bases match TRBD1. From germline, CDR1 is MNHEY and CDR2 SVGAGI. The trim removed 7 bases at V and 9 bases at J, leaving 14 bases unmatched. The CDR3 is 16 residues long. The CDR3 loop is CASTRFRGTGASPLHF. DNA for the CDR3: TGTGCCAGCACCCGGTTCCGCGGGACAGGAGCTTCACCCCTCCACTTT.

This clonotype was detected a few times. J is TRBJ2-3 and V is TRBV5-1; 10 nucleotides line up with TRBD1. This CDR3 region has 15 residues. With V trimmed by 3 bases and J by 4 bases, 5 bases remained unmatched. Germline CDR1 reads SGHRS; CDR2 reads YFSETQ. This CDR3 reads CASSSWDRGSDTQYF. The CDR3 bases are TGCGCCAGCAGCTCCTGGGACAGGGGCTCAGATACGCAGTATTTT.

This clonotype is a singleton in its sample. DNA of the CDR3: TGTGCCAGCAGTTTTAATGGGGGTTCCAAAAACATTCAGTACTTC. Its protein is CASSFNGGSKNIQYF. The J gene is TRBJ2-4, the V gene TRBV28, with D perhaps given as TRBD1 or TRBD2 (5 bases each). This CDR3 contains 15 residues. The ends were cut back, 3 bases at V and 2 bases at J, with 11 bases in the middle. Germline V gives CDR1 MDHEN, CDR2 SYDVKM.

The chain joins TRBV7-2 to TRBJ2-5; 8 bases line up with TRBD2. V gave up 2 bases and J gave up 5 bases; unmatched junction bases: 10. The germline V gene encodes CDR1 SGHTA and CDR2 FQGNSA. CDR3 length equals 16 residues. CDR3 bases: TGTGCCAGCAGCTTACCCCCGGGGGGGCGCCATGAGACCCAGTACTTC. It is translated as CASSLPPGGRHETQYF.

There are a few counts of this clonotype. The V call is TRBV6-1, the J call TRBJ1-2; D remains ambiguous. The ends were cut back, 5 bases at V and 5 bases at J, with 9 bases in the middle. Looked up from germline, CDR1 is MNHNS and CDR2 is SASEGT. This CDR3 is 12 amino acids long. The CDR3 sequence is CASSRMTYGYTF. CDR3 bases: TGTGCCAGCAGTCGGATGACATATGGCTACACCTTC.

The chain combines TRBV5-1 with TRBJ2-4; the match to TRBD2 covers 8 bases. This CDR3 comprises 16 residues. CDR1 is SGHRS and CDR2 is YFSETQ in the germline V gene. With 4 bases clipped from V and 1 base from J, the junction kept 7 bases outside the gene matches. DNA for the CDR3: TGCGCCAGCAGCCCCGGGGGGGGAAGTGCCAAAAACATTCAGTACTTC. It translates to CASSPGGGSAKNIQYF.

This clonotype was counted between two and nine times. The CDR3 nucleotides read TGTGCCAGCAGCTCACCAGGGGTCGGGGAGCTGTTTTTT. Amino acid sequence: CASSSPGVGELFF. The rearrangement uses TRBV9 and TRBJ2-2; D is possibly TRBD1 (6 bases). This CDR3 has 13 residues. V lost 4 bases, J lost 7 bases, and 11 bases lay in between. Per the germline V gene, CDR1 is SGDLS and CDR2 is YYNGEE.

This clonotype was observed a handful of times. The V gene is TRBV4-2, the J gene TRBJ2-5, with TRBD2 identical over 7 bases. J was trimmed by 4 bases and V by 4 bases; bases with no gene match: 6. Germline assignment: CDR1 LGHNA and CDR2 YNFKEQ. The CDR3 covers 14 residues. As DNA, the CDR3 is TGTGCCAGCAGCCGGGGTGGCGGGGGAGAGACCCAGTACTTC. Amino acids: CASSRGGGGETQYF.

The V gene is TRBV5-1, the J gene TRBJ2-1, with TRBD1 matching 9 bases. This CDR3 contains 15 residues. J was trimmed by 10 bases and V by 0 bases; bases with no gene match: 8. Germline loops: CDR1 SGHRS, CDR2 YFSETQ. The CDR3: CASSLGQGVFKEQFF. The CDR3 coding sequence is TGCGCCAGCAGCTTGGGACAGGGGGTTTTCAAAGAGCAGTTCTTC.

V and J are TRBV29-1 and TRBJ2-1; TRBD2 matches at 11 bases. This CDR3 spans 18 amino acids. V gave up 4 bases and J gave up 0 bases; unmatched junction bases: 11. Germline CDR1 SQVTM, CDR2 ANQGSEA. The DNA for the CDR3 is TGCAGCGTTGTTGGTGGACTAGCGGGCGGGAGCTCCTACAATGAGCAGTTCTTC. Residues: CSVVGGLAGGSSYNEQFF.

This chain's CDR3 is CASSYGGLSSGEQYF. The CDR3, as DNA: TGTGCCAGCAGTTACGGGGGACTAAGTTCGGGGGAGCAGTACTTC. The rearrangement joins TRBV6-2 or TRBV6-3 to TRBJ2-7; 7 nucleotides agree with TRBD2. This CDR3 has 15 amino acids. V was clipped by 2 bases and J by 7 bases; unmatched bases: 11. Per germline, CDR1 MNHEY and CDR2 SVGEGT.

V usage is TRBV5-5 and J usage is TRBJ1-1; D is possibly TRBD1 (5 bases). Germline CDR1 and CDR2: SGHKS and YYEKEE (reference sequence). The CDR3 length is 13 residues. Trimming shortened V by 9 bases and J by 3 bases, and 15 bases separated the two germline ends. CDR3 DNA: TGTGCCAACAACCCCGGGGACGACACTGAAGCTTTCTTT. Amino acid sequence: CANNPGDDTEAFF.

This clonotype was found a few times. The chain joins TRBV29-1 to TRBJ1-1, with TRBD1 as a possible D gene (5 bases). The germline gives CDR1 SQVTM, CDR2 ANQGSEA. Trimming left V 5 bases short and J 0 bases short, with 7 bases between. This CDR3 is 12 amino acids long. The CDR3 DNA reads TGCAGCGTTTGGGGCATGAACACTGAAGCTTTCTTT. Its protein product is CSVWGMNTEAFF. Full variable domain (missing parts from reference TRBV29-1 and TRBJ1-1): SAVISQKPSRDICQRGTSLTIQCQVDSQVTMMFWYRQQPGQSLTLIATANQGSEATYESGFVIDKFPISRPNLTFSTLTVSNMSPEDSSIYLCSVWGMNTEAFFGQGTRLTVV.

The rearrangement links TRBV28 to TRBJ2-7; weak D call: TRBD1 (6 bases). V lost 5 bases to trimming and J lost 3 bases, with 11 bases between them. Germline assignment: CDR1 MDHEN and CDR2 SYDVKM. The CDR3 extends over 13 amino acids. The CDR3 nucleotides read TGTGCCAGCAGTGGTGGACAGTACTACGAGCAGTACTTC. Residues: CASSGGQYYEQYF. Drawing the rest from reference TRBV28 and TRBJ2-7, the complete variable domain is DVKVTQSSRYLVKRTGEKVFLECVQDMDHENMFWYRQDPGLGLRLIYFSYDVKMKEKGDIPEGYSVSREKKERFSLILESASTNQTSMYLCASSGGQYYEQYFGPGTRLTVT.

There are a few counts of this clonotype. CDR3 region: CASSLSETANYGYTF. CDR3 coding DNA: TGTGCCAGCAGTCTCAGTGAGACAGCTAACTATGGCTACACCTTC. The V gene is TRBV5-8, the J gene TRBJ1-2; TRBD1 is a possible D gene (5 bases). Germline lookup yields CDR1 SGHTS and CDR2 YDEGEE. Trimming stripped 5 bases from V and 0 bases from J, with 14 bases between. The CDR3 runs 15 residues.

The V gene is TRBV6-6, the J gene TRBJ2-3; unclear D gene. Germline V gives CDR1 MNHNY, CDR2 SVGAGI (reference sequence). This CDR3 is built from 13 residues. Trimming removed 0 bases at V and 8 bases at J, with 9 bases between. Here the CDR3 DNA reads TGTGCCAGCAGTTACTCTGAGGTGGGTACGCAGTATTTT. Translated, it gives CASSYSEVGTQYF.

The CDR3 coding sequence is TGTGCCAGCAGTTTATCAGGGTTTCAGCCCCAGCATTTT. As protein: CASSLSGFQPQHF. J is TRBJ1-5 and V is TRBV28, with D tentatively TRBD1 (5 bases). V gave up 1 base and J gave up 6 bases, with 7 bases separating them. Per germline, CDR1 MDHEN and CDR2 SYDVKM. This CDR3 contains 13 residues.

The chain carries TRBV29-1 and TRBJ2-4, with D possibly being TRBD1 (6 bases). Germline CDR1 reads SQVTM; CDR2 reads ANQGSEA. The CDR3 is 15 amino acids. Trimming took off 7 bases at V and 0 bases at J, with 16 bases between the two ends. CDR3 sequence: CSAQGGVLAKNIQYF. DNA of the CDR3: TGCAGCGCCCAAGGGGGAGTACTAGCCAAAAACATTCAGTACTTC.

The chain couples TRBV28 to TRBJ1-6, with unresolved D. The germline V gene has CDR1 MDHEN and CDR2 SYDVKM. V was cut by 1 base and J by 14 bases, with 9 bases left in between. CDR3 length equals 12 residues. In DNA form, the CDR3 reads TGTGCCAGCAGTTTATCCCTATGGTCCCTCCACTTT. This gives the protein CASSLSLWSLHF.

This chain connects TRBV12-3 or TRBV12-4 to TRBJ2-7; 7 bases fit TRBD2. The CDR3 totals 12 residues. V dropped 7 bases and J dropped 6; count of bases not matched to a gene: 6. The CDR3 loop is CASTPWGGEQYF. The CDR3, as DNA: TGTGCCAGCACACCCTGGGGGGGCGAGCAGTACTTC.

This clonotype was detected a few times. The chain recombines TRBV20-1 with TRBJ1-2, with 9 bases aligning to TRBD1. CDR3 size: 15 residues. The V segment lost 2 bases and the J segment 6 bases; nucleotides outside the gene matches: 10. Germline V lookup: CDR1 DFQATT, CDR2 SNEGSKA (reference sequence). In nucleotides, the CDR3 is TGCAGTGCTAGACCCGGACAGGGGAAGAGGGATGGCTACACCTTC. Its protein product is CSARPGQGKRDGYTF.

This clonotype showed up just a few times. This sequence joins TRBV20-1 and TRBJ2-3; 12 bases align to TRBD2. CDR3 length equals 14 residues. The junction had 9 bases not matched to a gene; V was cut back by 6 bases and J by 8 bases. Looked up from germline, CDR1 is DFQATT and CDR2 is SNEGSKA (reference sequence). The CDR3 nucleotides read TGCAGTGCCGGGACTAGCGGGTTGAAGAGTACGCAGTATTTT. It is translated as CSAGTSGLKSTQYF.

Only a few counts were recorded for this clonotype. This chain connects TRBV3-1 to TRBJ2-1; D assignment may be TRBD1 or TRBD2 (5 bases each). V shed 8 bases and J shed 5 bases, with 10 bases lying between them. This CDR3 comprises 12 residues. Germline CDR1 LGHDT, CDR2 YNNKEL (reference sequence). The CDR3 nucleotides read TGTGCCAGCGAGGGACCACACAATGAGCAGTTCTTC. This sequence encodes CASEGPHNEQFF.

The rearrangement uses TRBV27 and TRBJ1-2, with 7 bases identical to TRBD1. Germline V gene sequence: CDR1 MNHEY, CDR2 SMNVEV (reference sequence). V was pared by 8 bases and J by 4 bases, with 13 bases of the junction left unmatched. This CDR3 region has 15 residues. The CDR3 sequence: CASSSPSRQGYGYTF. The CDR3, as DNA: TGTGCCAGCTCCTCACCCTCCAGACAGGGCTATGGCTACACCTTC.

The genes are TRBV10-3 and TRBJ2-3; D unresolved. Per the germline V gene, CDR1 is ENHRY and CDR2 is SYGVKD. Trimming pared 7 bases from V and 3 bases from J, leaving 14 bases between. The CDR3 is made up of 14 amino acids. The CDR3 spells CAIKYASLTDTQYF. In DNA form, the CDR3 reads TGTGCCATCAAATATGCGAGTCTGACAGATACGCAGTATTTT.

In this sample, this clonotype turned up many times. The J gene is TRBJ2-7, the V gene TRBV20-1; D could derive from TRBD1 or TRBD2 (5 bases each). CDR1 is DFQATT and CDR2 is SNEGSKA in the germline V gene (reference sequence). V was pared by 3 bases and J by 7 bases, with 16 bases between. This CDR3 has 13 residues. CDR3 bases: TGCAGTGCTAGTTGGGTCGGGACGCGAGAGCAGTACTTC. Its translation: CSASWVGTREQYF.